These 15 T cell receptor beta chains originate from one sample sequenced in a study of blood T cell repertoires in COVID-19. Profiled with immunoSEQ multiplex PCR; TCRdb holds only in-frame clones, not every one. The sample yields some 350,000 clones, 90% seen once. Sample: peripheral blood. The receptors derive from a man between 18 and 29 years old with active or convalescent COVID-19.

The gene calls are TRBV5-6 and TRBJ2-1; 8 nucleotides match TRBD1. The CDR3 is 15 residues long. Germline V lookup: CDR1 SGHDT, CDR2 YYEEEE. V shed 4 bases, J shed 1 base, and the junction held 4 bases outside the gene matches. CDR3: CASSADRVSYNEQFF. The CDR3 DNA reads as TGTGCCAGCAGCGCGGACAGGGTTTCCTACAATGAGCAGTTCTTC.

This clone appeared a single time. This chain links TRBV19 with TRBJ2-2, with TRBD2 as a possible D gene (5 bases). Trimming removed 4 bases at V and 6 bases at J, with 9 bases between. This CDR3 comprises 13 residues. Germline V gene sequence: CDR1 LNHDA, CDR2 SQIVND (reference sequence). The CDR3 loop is CASSTTSPGELFF. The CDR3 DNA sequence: TGTGCCAGTAGTACAACTAGTCCCGGGGAGCTGTTTTTT.

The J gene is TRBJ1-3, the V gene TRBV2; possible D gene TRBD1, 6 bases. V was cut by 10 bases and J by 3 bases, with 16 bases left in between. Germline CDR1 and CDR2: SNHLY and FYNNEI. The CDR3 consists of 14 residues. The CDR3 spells CAIQGSGGGNTIYF. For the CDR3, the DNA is TGTGCCATACAGGGCTCGGGAGGTGGAAACACCATATATTTT.

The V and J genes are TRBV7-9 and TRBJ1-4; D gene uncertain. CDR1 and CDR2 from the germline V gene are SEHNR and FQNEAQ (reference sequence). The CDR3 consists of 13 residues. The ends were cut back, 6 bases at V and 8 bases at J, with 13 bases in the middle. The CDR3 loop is CASRMSLAEKLFF. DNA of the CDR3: TGTGCCAGCAGAATGTCTCTTGCGGAAAAACTGTTTTTT.

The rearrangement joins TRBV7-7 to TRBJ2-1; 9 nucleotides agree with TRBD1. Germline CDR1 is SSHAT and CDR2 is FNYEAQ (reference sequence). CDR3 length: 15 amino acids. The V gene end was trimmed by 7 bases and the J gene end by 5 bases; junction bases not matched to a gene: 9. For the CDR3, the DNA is TGTGCCAGCACCCTTGGGACAGGGCGGCACAATGAGCAGTTCTTC. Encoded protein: CASTLGTGRHNEQFF.

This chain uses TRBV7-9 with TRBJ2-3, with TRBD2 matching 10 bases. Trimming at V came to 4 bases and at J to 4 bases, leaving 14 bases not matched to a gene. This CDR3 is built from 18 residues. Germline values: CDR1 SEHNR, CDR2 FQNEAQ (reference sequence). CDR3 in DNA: TGTGCCAGCAGCTCGCCGGCTAAGCGGGGGGGCTCGGCAGATACGCAGTATTTT. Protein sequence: CASSSPAKRGGSADTQYF.

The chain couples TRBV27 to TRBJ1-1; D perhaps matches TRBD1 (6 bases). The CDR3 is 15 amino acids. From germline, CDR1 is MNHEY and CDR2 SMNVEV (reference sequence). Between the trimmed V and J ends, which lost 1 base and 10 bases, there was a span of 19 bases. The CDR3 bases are TGTGCCAGCAGTTTATGGGGACAAGGAGGATATGCAGCTTTCTTT. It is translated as CASSLWGQGGYAAFF.

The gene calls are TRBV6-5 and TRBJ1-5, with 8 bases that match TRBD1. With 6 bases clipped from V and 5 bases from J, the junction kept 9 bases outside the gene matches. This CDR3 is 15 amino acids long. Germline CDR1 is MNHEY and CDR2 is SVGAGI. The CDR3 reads CASSPTPGGHQPQHF. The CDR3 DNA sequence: TGTGCCAGCAGCCCAACCCCAGGGGGCCATCAGCCCCAGCATTTT.

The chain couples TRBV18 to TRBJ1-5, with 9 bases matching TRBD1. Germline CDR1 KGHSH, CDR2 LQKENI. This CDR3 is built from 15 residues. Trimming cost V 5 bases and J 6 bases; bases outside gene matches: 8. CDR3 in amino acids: CASSGSTGGGQPQHF. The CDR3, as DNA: TGTGCCAGCTCAGGCAGTACAGGGGGCGGTCAGCCCCAGCATTTT.

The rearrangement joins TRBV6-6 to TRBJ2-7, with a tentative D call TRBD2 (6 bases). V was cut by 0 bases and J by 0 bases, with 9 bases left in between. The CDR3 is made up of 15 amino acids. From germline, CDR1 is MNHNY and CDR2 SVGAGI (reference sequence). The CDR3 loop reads CASSYSGTSSYEQYF. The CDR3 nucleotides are TGTGCCAGCAGTTACTCTGGGACTTCCTCCTACGAGCAGTACTTC.

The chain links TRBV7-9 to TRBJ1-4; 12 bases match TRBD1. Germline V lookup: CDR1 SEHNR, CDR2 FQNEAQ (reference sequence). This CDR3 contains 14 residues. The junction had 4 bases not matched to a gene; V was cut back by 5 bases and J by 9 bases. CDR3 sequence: CASSRGQGAKKLFF. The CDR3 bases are TGTGCCAGCAGCCGGGGACAGGGGGCGAAAAAACTGTTTTTT.

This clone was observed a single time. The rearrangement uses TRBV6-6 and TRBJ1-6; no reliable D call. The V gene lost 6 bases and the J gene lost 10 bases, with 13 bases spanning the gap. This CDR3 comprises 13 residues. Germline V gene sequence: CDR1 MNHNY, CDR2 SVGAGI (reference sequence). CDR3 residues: CASSPPGESPLHF. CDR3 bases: TGTGCCAGCAGCCCCCCCGGAGAGTCACCCCTCCACTTT.

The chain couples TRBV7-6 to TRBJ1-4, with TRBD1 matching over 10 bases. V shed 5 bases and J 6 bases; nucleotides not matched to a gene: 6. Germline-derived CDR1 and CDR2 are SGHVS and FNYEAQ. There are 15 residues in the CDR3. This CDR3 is CASSLRDRGYEKLFF. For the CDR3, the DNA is TGTGCCAGCAGCCTCCGGGACAGGGGATATGAAAAACTGTTTTTT.

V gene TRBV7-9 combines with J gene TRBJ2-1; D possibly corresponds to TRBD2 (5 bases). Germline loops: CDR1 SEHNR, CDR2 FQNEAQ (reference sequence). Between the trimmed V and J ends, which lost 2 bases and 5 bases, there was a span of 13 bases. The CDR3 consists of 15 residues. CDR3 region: CASSLMLAIDNEQFF. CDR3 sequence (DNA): TGTGCCAGCAGCTTAATGTTAGCGATCGACAATGAGCAGTTCTTC.

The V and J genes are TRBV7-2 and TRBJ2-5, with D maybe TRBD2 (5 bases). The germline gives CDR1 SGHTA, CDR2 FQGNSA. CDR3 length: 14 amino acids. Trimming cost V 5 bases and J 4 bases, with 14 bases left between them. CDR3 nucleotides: TGTGCCAGCAGCCGCCGAGGGTTAGGAGAGACCCAGTACTTC. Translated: CASSRRGLGETQYF.